The sequence of this TCR beta chain was determined in a study of identical twins. This clonotype was recorded once. The target antigen is unknown. Carrying unique molecular identifiers, the cDNA also gained a universal primer site through template switching. MiXCR, applied by TCRdb to the 5' RACE reads, yields one record per CDR3 protein. The data contain more than 1.5 million distinct CDR3 sequences, around 33% of them singletons. Whole-study findings and limits: Clonotypes of the beta chain that were abundant in cord blood carried fewer insertions (memory repertoires showed none).

Germline V gene lookup returns CDR1 SGHNT and CDR2 YYREEE (reference sequence). The CDR3 covers 15 residues. V was clipped by 2 bases and J by 3 bases; unmatched bases: 5. The source is a newborn girl in good health. The source material was cord blood. V gene TRBV5-4 combines with J gene TRBJ2-7; 10 positions agree with TRBD1. This chain's CDR3 is CASSFARTGGYEQYF. The CDR3 coding sequence is TGTGCCAGCAGCTTTGCTAGGACAGGGGGCTACGAGCAGTACTTC.